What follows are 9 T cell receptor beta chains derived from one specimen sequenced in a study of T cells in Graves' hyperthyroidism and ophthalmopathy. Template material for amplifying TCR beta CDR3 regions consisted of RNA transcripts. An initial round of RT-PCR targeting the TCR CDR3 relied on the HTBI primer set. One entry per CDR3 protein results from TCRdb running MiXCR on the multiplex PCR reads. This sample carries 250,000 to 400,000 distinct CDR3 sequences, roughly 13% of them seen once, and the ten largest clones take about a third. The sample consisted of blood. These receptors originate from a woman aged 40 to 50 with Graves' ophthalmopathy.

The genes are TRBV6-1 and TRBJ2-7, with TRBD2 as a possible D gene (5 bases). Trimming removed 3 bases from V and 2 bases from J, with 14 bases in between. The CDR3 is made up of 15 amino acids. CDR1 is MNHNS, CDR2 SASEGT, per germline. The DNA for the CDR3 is TGTGCCAGCAGTGACTTGGCGGGCAGTCCCTACGAGCAGTACTTC. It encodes CASSDLAGSPYEQYF.

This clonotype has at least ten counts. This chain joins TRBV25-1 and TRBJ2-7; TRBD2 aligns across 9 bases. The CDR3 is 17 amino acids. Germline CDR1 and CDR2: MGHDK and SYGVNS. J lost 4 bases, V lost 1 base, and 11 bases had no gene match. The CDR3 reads CASSEWASGADQYEQYF. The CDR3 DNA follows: TGTGCCAGCAGTGAATGGGCTAGCGGGGCCGACCAATACGAGCAGTACTTC.

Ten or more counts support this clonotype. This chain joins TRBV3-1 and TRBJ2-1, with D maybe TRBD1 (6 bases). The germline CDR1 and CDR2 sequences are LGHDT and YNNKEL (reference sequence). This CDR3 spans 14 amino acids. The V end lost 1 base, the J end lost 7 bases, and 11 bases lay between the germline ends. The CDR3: CASSQALRGNEQFF. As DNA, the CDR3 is TGTGCCAGCAGCCAAGCCCTAAGGGGGAATGAGCAGTTCTTC.

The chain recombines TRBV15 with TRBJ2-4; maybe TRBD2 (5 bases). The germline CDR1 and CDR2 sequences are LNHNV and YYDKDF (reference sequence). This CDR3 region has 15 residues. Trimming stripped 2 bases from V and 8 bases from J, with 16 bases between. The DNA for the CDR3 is TGTGCCACCAGCAGAAGCGGCGAGTATGCGGACATTCAGTACTTC. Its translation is CATSRSGEYADIQYF.

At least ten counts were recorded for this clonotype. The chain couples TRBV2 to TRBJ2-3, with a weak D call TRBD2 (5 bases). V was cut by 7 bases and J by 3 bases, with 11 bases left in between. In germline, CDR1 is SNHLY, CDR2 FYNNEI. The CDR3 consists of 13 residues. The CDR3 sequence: CASTREQTDTQYF. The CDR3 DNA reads TGTGCCAGCACGAGGGAGCAAACAGATACGCAGTATTTT.

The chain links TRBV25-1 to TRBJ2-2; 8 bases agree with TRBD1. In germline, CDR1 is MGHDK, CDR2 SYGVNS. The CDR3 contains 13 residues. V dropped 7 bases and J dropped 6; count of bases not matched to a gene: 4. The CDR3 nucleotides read TGTGCCAGCACCCCACAGGGGGCCGGGGAGCTGTTTTTT. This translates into CASTPQGAGELFF.

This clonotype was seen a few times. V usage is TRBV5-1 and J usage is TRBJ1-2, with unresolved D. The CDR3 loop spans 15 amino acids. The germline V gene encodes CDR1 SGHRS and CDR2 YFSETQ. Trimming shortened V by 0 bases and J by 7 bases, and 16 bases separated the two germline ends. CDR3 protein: CASSLERASPLGYTF. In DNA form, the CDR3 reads TGCGCCAGCAGCTTGGAAAGGGCATCTCCTCTTGGCTACACCTTC.

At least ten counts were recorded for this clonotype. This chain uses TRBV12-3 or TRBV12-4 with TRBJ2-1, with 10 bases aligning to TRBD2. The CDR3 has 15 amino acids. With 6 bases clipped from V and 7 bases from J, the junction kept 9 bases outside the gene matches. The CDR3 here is CASRRVERGGNEQFF. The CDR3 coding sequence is TGTGCCAGCAGGCGCGTGGAGCGGGGGGGGAATGAGCAGTTCTTC.

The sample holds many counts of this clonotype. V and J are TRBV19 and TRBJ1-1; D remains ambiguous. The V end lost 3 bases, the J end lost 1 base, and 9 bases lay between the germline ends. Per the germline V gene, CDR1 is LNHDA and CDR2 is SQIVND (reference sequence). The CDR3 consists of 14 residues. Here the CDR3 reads CASSIWTANTEAFF. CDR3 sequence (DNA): TGTGCCAGTAGTATCTGGACGGCGAACACTGAAGCTTTCTTT.